The present entry profiles one T cell receptor (beta chain) with its context. This CDR3 region has 13 residues. V lost 0 bases to trimming and J lost 6 bases, with 9 bases between them. Germline V lookup: CDR1 WSHSY, CDR2 SAAADI. The data are from a study of blood T cell repertoires in COVID-19. Whole-study context: Nucleic acid was either cDNA or gDNA, and it came from T cells, B-cell-depleted T cells, or PBMCs.

Study processing details: Reference gene primer amplification gave estimated nucleated cell counts. Libraries were prepared by immunoSEQ multiplex PCR; TCRdb keeps only in-frame clonotypes and omits some of them. For V, J and clone size, that table is used; D and trimming come from the DNA. This repertoire shows 150,000 to 200,000 clones, more than 70% found once; its top ten account for around 2.3%. The sequenced sample was peripheral blood. The TCR comes from a man aged 40-49 years with active or convalescent COVID-19. The chain uses TRBV10-2 and TRBJ2-7, with TRBD1 as a possible D gene (6 bases). CDR3 coding DNA: TGCGCCAGCAGTGAGTCCAGGGGTCGCGAGCAGTACTTC. This gives the protein CASSESRGREQYF.